The 24 T cell receptor beta chains in this list originate from one sample, sequenced in a study of blood T cell repertoires in COVID-19. Clones were read by immunoSEQ multiplex PCR, and TCRdb kept only the in-frame ones, dropping some. The table has 450,000 to 500,000 clones, around 90% seen once. The specimen sequenced was PBMCs or T cells enriched from blood (not recorded which). The receptor set was obtained from a woman aged 18-29 years who had recovered from COVID-19.

J is TRBJ2-5 and V is TRBV19, with D maybe TRBD1 (5 bases). This CDR3 is 13 amino acids long. The V end was cut by 3 bases, the J end by 2 bases, with 7 bases between. CDR1 and CDR2 (germline): LNHDA, SQIVND (reference sequence). CDR3 in amino acids: CASSMQGQETQYF. CDR3 DNA: TGTGCCAGTAGTATGCAGGGTCAAGAGACCCAGTACTTC.

The gene calls are TRBV4-1 and TRBJ1-1, with D perhaps matching TRBD1 (5 bases). The germline V and J ends were trimmed by 4 bases and 4 bases, with 19 bases remaining between them. CDR1 and CDR2 (germline): MGHRA, YSYEKL. This CDR3 spans 16 amino acids. Here the CDR3 reads CASSPEQTAAITEAFF. The CDR3, as DNA: TGCGCCAGCAGCCCCGAACAGACAGCCGCGATCACTGAAGCTTTCTTT.

The chain uses TRBV5-1 and TRBJ2-2; possible D gene TRBD2, 6 bases. The CDR3 is 15 residues long. V was pared by 6 bases and J by 2 bases, with 14 bases between. Germline V gene data show CDR1 as SGHRS and CDR2 as YFSETQ. The CDR3 nucleotides read TGCGCCAGCACCCTGCCGCGGGGAAACACCGGGGAGCTGTTTTTT. It translates to CASTLPRGNTGELFF.

The V call is TRBV28, the J call TRBJ2-2, with TRBD2 identical over 8 bases. The CDR3 sequence is 15 residues long. CDR1 MDHEN and CDR2 SYDVKM come from the germline V gene. V dropped 3 bases and J dropped 3; count of bases not matched to a gene: 3. The CDR3 DNA is TGTGCCAGCAGTTTTGGGCGGGAGGACACCGGGGAGCTGTTTTTT. Translated, it gives CASSFGREDTGELFF. The full variable domain, rest sourced from reference TRBV28 and TRBJ2-2, is DVKVTQSSRYLVKRTGEKVFLECVQDMDHENMFWYRQDPGLGLRLIYFSYDVKMKEKGDIPEGYSVSREKKERFSLILESASTNQTSMYLCASSFGREDTGELFFGEGSRLTVL.

This rearrangement joins TRBV7-9 to TRBJ2-7; 8 nucleotides agree with TRBD1. The CDR3 runs 17 residues. V dropped 1 base and J dropped 4; count of bases not matched to a gene: 12. Germline V gives CDR1 SEHNR, CDR2 FQNEAQ (reference sequence). The CDR3 reads CASSLDAGTGSKYEQYF. The CDR3 DNA reads TGTGCCAGCAGCTTAGATGCTGGGACAGGTAGCAAGTACGAGCAGTACTTC.

The chain carries TRBV18 and TRBJ2-5; perhaps TRBD1 as D (5 bases). Germline-derived CDR1 and CDR2 are KGHSH and LQKENI. This CDR3 has 12 amino acids. The V end was cut by 4 bases, the J end by 2 bases, with 5 bases between. CDR3 residues: CASSRTQETQYF. CDR3 nucleotide sequence: TGTGCCAGCTCACGGACACAAGAGACCCAGTACTTC.

The rearrangement joins TRBV5-6 to TRBJ1-6; 10 bases line up with TRBD1. Germline V lookup: CDR1 SGHDT, CDR2 YYEEEE. V lost 1 base to trimming and J lost 10 bases; unmatched junction nucleotides: 11. There are 17 residues in the CDR3. The chain's CDR3 is CASSLTAGTGALSPLHF. CDR3 DNA sequence: TGTGCCAGCAGCTTGACTGCCGGGACAGGGGCCCTCTCACCCCTCCACTTT. Combining the CDR3 with reference TRBV5-6 and TRBJ1-6 gives the whole variable domain DAGVTQSPTHLIKTRGQQVTLRCSPKSGHDTVSWYQQALGQGPQFIFQYYEEEERQRGNFPDRFSGHQFPNYSSELNVNALLLGDSALYLCASSLTAGTGALSPLHFGNGTRLTVT.

This clone was picked up a small number of times. The chain has TRBV5-1 and TRBJ1-1; D unclear. The CDR3 spans 11 residues. V gave up 8 bases and J gave up 6 bases, with 11 bases separating them. Germline CDR1 is SGHRS and CDR2 is YFSETQ. CDR3 protein: CASSEGPEAFF. The CDR3 DNA reads TGCGCCAGTTCGGAGGGCCCTGAAGCTTTCTTT.

The chain carries TRBV5-1 and TRBJ2-3; D is ambiguous. CDR3 length: 12 amino acids. Germline CDR1 reads SGHRS; CDR2 reads YFSETQ. V lost 2 bases and J lost 6, with 7 bases in between. This CDR3 is CASSLNQDTQYF. The DNA for the CDR3 is TGCGCCAGCAGCTTAAACCAGGATACGCAGTATTTT.

V is TRBV5-1 and J is TRBJ2-1; 7 nucleotides line up with TRBD1. CDR3 length equals 16 residues. Germline lookup yields CDR1 SGHRS and CDR2 YFSETQ. After removal of 4 bases from V and 0 bases from J, the junction contained 7 bases not matched to a gene. The CDR3 nucleotides are TGCGCCAGCAGCCTCGACAGGGCTAGCTCCTACAATGAGCAGTTCTTC. Protein: CASSLDRASSYNEQFF.

The chain joins TRBV2 to TRBJ1-5, with 12 bases identical to TRBD1. There are 15 residues in the CDR3. V lost 7 bases and J lost 6; bases outside the gene matches: 7. CDR1 and CDR2 (germline): SNHLY, FYNNEI. In nucleotides, the CDR3 is TGTGCCAGCAAGAGGGACAGGGGGCTCGGTCAGCCCCAGCATTTT. Amino acids: CASKRDRGLGQPQHF.

The chain has TRBV18 and TRBJ1-2, with 7 bases identical to TRBD1. The trim removed 2 bases at V and 8 bases at J, leaving 20 bases unmatched. CDR1 KGHSH and CDR2 LQKENI come from the germline V gene. This CDR3 comprises 18 residues. For the CDR3, the DNA is TGTGCCAGCTCACCATTTAGATCCGGACAGGAAGGTTTCGGCGGCTACACCTTC. As protein: CASSPFRSGQEGFGGYTF.

The CDR3: CASSQDPRRLAGVNEQFF. CDR3 nucleotide sequence: TGTGCCAGCAGCCAAGATCCTCGACGACTAGCGGGGGTTAATGAGCAGTTCTTC. The V call is TRBV14, the J call TRBJ2-1; the match to TRBD2 covers 12 bases. Germline values: CDR1 SGHDN, CDR2 FVKESK. The CDR3 covers 18 residues. Unmatched junction bases numbered 10, after V lost 0 bases and J lost 7 bases.

This clone was observed a few times. This chain connects TRBV30 to TRBJ1-5; TRBD1 agrees at 9 bases. V was pared by 7 bases and J by 8 bases, with 9 bases of the junction left unmatched. The CDR3 runs 13 residues. Per the germline V gene, CDR1 is GTSNPN and CDR2 is SVGIG (reference sequence). The DNA for the CDR3 is TGTGCCTCATCCCGAACAGGGGGCGAGCCCCAGCATTTT. Translating it yields CASSRTGGEPQHF.

This sequence joins TRBV7-3 and TRBJ1-5; TRBD1 matches at 12 bases. CDR3 size: 19 residues. CDR1 and CDR2 (germline): SGHTA, FQGTGA. V gave up 5 bases and J gave up 7 bases; unmatched junction bases: 18. This chain's CDR3 is CASSPHNLPGQGAGQPQHF. CDR3 DNA: TGTGCCAGCAGCCCACACAATCTTCCGGGACAGGGGGCAGGACAGCCCCAGCATTTT.

Comment on this clone: A clone one base away is much larger, so this may be a read error. Other DNA sequences in the same sample also yield this CDR3. The chain carries TRBV5-8 and TRBJ2-1; tentative D call: TRBD1 (6 bases). Germline V CDR1 and CDR2: SGHTS, YDEGEE. The CDR3 spans 15 residues. V lost 2 bases, J lost 0 bases, and 9 bases lay in between. CDR3 coding DNA: TGTGCCAGCAGCTTAGGACAGAGCTCCTACAATGAGCAGTTCTTC. Protein sequence: CASSLGQSSYNEQFF.

The V call is TRBV19, the J call TRBJ2-1; 10 bases are shared with TRBD1. In germline, CDR1 is LNHDA, CDR2 SQIVND (reference sequence). The CDR3 is made up of 15 amino acids. With 10 bases clipped from V and 2 bases from J, the junction kept 8 bases outside the gene matches. The CDR3 sequence is CATTGTGDAYNEQFF. The CDR3 DNA reads TGTGCCACCACCGGGACAGGGGATGCCTACAATGAGCAGTTCTTC.

The gene calls are TRBV29-1 and TRBJ1-1; D possibly corresponds to TRBD1 (5 bases). CDR3 size: 13 residues. The ends were cut back, 4 bases at V and 5 bases at J, with 14 bases in the middle. Per germline, CDR1 SQVTM and CDR2 ANQGSEA. CDR3: CSVGQLRGTEAFF. In DNA form, the CDR3 reads TGCAGCGTTGGACAGCTTCGGGGGACTGAAGCTTTCTTT.

The J gene is TRBJ1-2, the V gene TRBV27, with no clear D. V was clipped by 5 bases and J by 4 bases, with 17 bases between them. Germline V gives CDR1 MNHEY, CDR2 SMNVEV (reference sequence). The CDR3 contains 15 residues. The CDR3 sequence: CASSPWTGGIYGYTF. The CDR3 nucleotides read TGTGCCAGCAGTCCTTGGACGGGAGGTATCTATGGCTACACCTTC.

The rearrangement uses TRBV11-2 and TRBJ1-1; D is perhaps TRBD1 (6 bases). CDR3 length: 13 residues. Trimming removed 4 bases at V and 5 bases at J, with 11 bases between. Germline values: CDR1 SGHAT, CDR2 FQNNGV. Here the CDR3 reads CASSSLQGTEAFF. In DNA form, the CDR3 reads TGTGCCAGCAGCTCCTTACAGGGAACTGAAGCTTTCTTT.

This chain's CDR3 is CASSLGPGGSYEQYF. CDR3 coding DNA: TGTGCCAGCAGCTTGGGGCCGGGAGGCTCCTACGAGCAGTACTTC. The J gene is TRBJ2-7, the V gene TRBV5-6, with 7 bases lining up with TRBD2. The ends lost 0 bases at V and 0 bases at J; junction bases unmatched: 3. The germline V gene has CDR1 SGHDT and CDR2 YYEEEE. The CDR3 spans 15 residues. The full variable domain, with the rest looked up from reference TRBV5-6 and TRBJ2-7, is DAGVTQSPTHLIKTRGQQVTLRCSPKSGHDTVSWYQQALGQGPQFIFQYYEEEERQRGNFPDRFSGHQFPNYSSELNVNALLLGDSALYLCASSLGPGGSYEQYFGPGTRLTVT.

This clone showed up just once. The sample holds other DNA sequences that translate to the same CDR3. The J gene is TRBJ1-1, the V gene TRBV6-5; D is perhaps TRBD1 (5 bases). V dropped 4 bases and J dropped 5 bases, with 8 bases sitting between them. This CDR3 region has 12 residues. Germline V gene lookup returns CDR1 MNHEY and CDR2 SVGAGI. CDR3 region: CASSSGVTEAFF. CDR3 nucleotide sequence: TGTGCCAGCAGTTCGGGGGTGACTGAAGCTTTCTTT.

CDR3 sequence: CASNYPQQHSFNTEAFF. In DNA, the CDR3 is TGTGCCAGCAACTACCCCCAGCAGCATTCATTTAACACTGAAGCTTTCTTT. The J gene is TRBJ1-1, the V gene TRBV11-2; D is unclear. This CDR3 comprises 17 residues. Germline V gene lookup returns CDR1 SGHAT and CDR2 FQNNGV. Trimming shortened V by 7 bases and J by 2 bases, and 23 bases separated the two germline ends. Combining the CDR3 with reference TRBV11-2 and TRBJ1-1 gives the whole variable domain EAGVAQSPRYKIIEKRQSVAFWCNPISGHATLYWYQQILGQGPKLLIQFQNNGVVDDSQLPKDRFSAERLKGVDSTLKIQPAKLEDSAVYLCASNYPQQHSFNTEAFFGQGTRLTVV.

The chain combines TRBV12-3 or TRBV12-4 with TRBJ1-1; possibly TRBD1 for D (5 bases). The CDR3 is made up of 13 amino acids. V was trimmed by 4 bases and J by 5 bases, leaving 11 bases between them. The CDR3, as DNA: TGTGCCAGCAGTTCAGGGATTCGGACTGAAGCTTTCTTT. Encoded protein: CASSSGIRTEAFF.